These T cell receptor beta chains were read from a single sample in a study of T-cell reconstitution after alpha-beta-depleted transplantation in children. MiXCR, run by TCRdb on the PCR reads, gives a single entry per CDR3 protein. The sample holds roughly 220,000 distinct CDR3 sequences, 9% to 10% seen once. Sequencing used PBMCs from the stem cell graft donor, obtained from the stem cell graft. Receptors were obtained from a human donor who donated a stem cell graft to a child with SCID. Both conserved end residues are trimmed from each CDR3. Each record gives: V gene, J gene, CDR3 protein.

v_gene: TRBV10-3
j_gene: TRBJ2-3
CDR3aa: AISELGPMLAGTHNTQY

v_gene: TRBV28
j_gene: TRBJ2-5
CDR3aa: ASQGLAGTWTQY

v_gene: TRBV5-1
j_gene: TRBJ2-5
CDR3aa: ASSSGLAVQETQY

v_gene: TRBV9
j_gene: TRBJ1-6
CDR3aa: ASSVGDYRGRNSPLH

v_gene: TRBV6-1
j_gene: TRBJ2-7
CDR3aa: ASGASLGLIEQY

v_gene: TRBV9
j_gene: TRBJ2-1
CDR3aa: ASSVEAATYNEQF

v_gene: TRBV5-1
j_gene: TRBJ1-1
CDR3aa: ASSSTVNTEAF

v_gene: TRBV5-1
j_gene: TRBJ2-1
CDR3aa: ASSSRQSLVNEQF

v_gene: TRBV3-1
j_gene: TRBJ2-5
CDR3aa: ASGRPGMQETQY

v_gene: TRBV9
j_gene: TRBJ2-1
CDR3aa: ASRGQGDAYNEQF

v_gene: TRBV2
j_gene: TRBJ1-1
CDR3aa: ASSVAIERTEAF

v_gene: TRBV3-1
j_gene: TRBJ2-1
CDR3aa: ASSQVLIPNEQF

v_gene: TRBV7-6
j_gene: TRBJ1-4
CDR3aa: ASSPRDSLANEKLF

v_gene: TRBV4-2
j_gene: TRBJ2-2
CDR3aa: ASSQLAANTGELF

v_gene: TRBV12-3/TRBV12-4
j_gene: TRBJ2-1
CDR3aa: ASRKTSGTYNEQF

v_gene: TRBV11-3
j_gene: TRBJ2-2
CDR3aa: ASSLSGAGNAGELF

v_gene: TRBV20-1
j_gene: TRBJ2-5
CDR3aa: SAPWGEETQY

v_gene: TRBV6-1
j_gene: TRBJ2-1
CDR3aa: ASMPGPGYNEQF

v_gene: TRBV7-8
j_gene: TRBJ2-7
CDR3aa: ASSLSVGGFVYEQY

v_gene: TRBV9
j_gene: TRBJ2-3
CDR3aa: ASSVTGDGTDTQY